Listed here are 10 T cell receptor beta chains from one sample, sequenced in a study of blood T cells in healthy people across ages (dated by TCRdb to the mid-2010s). Library creation used 5' RACE. Sequencing took place on an Illumina HiSeq 2500. A second PCR of about 6 to 12 cycles was run with a J-beta primer mix and a sample-barcoded 5' primer. TCRdb's own reprocessing of the public reads used fastp at Q25 and MiXCR and kept productive beta chains. Every entry covers one CDR3 protein and lists the most common genes and DNA from its rows. This sample has hundreds of thousands of distinct CDR3 sequences in its table, and approximately 50% of those were observed once. The ten largest clones take up 30% to 40% of the sample. Sequenced material: blood. These receptors all stem from a man in his sixties in good health.

There are a few counts of this clonotype. The chain couples TRBV6-6 to TRBJ2-1; 8 bases fit TRBD1. The CDR3 consists of 16 residues. Per the germline V gene, CDR1 is MNHNY and CDR2 is SVGAGI (reference sequence). The ends lost 6 bases at V and 0 bases at J; junction bases unmatched: 7. CDR3 sequence: CASSPWTGSSYNEQFF. The CDR3, as DNA: TGTGCCAGCAGCCCTTGGACAGGGAGCTCCTACAATGAGCAGTTCTTC.

The table lists this clonotype with many counts. V usage is TRBV7-9 and J usage is TRBJ2-5; D not resolved. The length of the CDR3 is 15 residues. The ends were cut back, 3 bases at V and 0 bases at J, with 11 bases in the middle. Germline assignment: CDR1 SEHNR and CDR2 FQNEAQ (reference sequence). This CDR3 is CASSFSGSYQETQYF. As DNA, the CDR3 is TGTGCCAGCAGCTTTTCTGGGTCGTACCAAGAGACCCAGTACTTC.

V usage is TRBV28 and J usage is TRBJ2-4, with D unresolved. The J call could be wrong; TRBJ2-7 is a better fit for the DNA end. The CDR3 extends over 13 amino acids. Germline CDR1 MDHEN, CDR2 SYDVKM. CDR3 region: CASSGGARYEQYF. The CDR3 nucleotides read TGTGCCAGCAGTGGCGGCGCAAGGTACGAGCAGTACTTC.

This clonotype was seen more than once but under ten times. CDR3 protein: CASSPLGRGNNEQYF. Written as DNA, the CDR3 is TGTGCCAGCTCACCCCTAGGGCGGGGAAACAATGAGCAGTACTTC. The chain links TRBV18 to TRBJ2-5, with a tentative D call TRBD2 (6 bases). Germline V gene lookup returns CDR1 KGHSH and CDR2 LQKENI. Deletions cut 3 bases from V and 11 bases from J, with 22 bases between. The length of the CDR3 is 15 residues.

CDR3 sequence reads: CASSLHGGRQEGDEKLFF. For the CDR3, the DNA is TGTGCCAGCAGCTTACACGGGGGCCGACAGGAAGGTGATGAAAAACTGTTTTTT. The rearrangement links TRBV11-2 to TRBJ1-4, with D possibly matching TRBD1 (6 bases). The CDR3 has 18 amino acids. Germline V gene lookup returns CDR1 SGHAT and CDR2 FQNNGV. Trimming pared 2 bases from V and 6 bases from J, leaving 22 bases between.

This clonotype occurred once. J is TRBJ2-5 and V is TRBV5-1; 12 bases map to TRBD2. CDR1 and CDR2 from the germline V gene are SGHRS and YFSETQ. The CDR3 covers 16 residues. With V trimmed by 1 base and J by 3 bases, 4 bases remained unmatched. This chain's CDR3 is CASSLLAGGRKETQYF. CDR3 nucleotides: TGCGCCAGCAGCTTGCTAGCGGGGGGGCGGAAAGAGACCCAGTACTTC.

The genes are TRBV20-1 and TRBJ2-1; 10 nucleotides align to TRBD2. CDR1 is DFQATT and CDR2 is SNEGSKA in the germline V gene (reference sequence). CDR3 size: 13 residues. J gave up 12 bases and V 4 bases, and 9 bases lay outside the gene matches. The CDR3 coding sequence is TGCAGTGCTAAGCAGCGGGGGGGAACCCGGCAGTTCTTC. Amino acid sequence: CSAKQRGGTRQFF.

The rearrangement links TRBV28 to TRBJ2-1; D may be TRBD2 (5 bases). The germline V gene has CDR1 MDHEN and CDR2 SYDVKM. The CDR3 loop spans 13 amino acids. CDR3 bases: TGTGGCTGCGGGCAGACATCTTACAATGAGCAGTTCTTC. Its translation is CGCGQTSYNEQFF. Full variable domain (outside the CDR3, taken from reference TRBV28 and TRBJ2-1): DVKVTQSSRYLVKRTGEKVFLECVQDMDHENMFWYRQDPGLGLRLIYFSYDVKMKEKGDIPEGYSVSREKKERFSLILESASTNQTSMYLCGCGQTSYNEQFFGPGTRLTVL.

The V call is TRBV20-1, the J call TRBJ1-2, with 7 bases that match TRBD1. Germline V gene sequence: CDR1 DFQATT, CDR2 SNEGSKA (reference sequence). Losses at the gene ends were 1 base for V and 8 bases for J; bases not matched to a gene: 7. The CDR3 is 13 amino acids. CDR3 nucleotide sequence: TGCAGTGCTAGAGGGGAGACAGGGCCCGGCTACACCTTC. It specifies CSARGETGPGYTF.

This clonotype has only a few counts. This sequence joins TRBV20-1 and TRBJ2-3; TRBD2 agrees at 7 bases. Germline lookup yields CDR1 DFQATT and CDR2 SNEGSKA (reference sequence). The CDR3 sequence is 15 residues long. Trimming removed 3 bases from V and 0 bases from J; junction bases left unmatched: 6. CDR3 DNA: TGCAGTGCTAGCCTAGCGGCAATTAGCACAGATACGCAGTATTTT. Protein sequence: CSASLAAISTDTQYF.